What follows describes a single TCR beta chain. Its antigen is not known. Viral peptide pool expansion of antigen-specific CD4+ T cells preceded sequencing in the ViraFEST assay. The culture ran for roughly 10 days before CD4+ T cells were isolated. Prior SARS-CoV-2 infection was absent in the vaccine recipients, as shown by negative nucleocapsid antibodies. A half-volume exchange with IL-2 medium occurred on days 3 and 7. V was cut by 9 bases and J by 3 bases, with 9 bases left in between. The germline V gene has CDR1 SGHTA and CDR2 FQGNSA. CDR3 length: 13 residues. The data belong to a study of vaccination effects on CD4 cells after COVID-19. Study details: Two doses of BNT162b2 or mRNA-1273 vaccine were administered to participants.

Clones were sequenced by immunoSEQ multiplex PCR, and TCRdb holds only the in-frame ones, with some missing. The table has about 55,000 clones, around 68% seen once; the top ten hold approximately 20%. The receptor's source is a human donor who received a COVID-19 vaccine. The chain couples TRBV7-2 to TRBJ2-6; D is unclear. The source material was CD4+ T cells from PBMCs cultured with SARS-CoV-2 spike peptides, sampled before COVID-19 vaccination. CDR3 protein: CASGNGGANVLTF. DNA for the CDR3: TGTGCCAGTGGGAACGGTGGGGCCAACGTCCTGACTTTC. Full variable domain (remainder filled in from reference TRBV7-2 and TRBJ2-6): GAGVSQSPSNKVTEKGKDVELRCDPISGHTALYWYRQSLGQGLEFLIYFQGNSAPDKSGLPSDRFSAERTGGSVSTLTIQRTQQEDSAVYLCASGNGGANVLTFGAGSRLTVL.